These 31 T cell receptor beta chains originate from one sample sequenced in a study of blood T cell repertoires in COVID-19. Sequenced by immunoSEQ multiplex PCR; TCRdb stores in-frame clones only, minus some. The sample lists about 440,000 clones, less than 95% occurring once. Source material: PBMCs or T cells enriched from blood (not recorded which). The receptors here all came from a man between 18 and 35 years old who had recovered from COVID-19.

The CDR3 DNA reads as TGTGCCAGCAGCTTAGTAGCGGGGACTAGGGACCATGAGCAGTTCTTC. Residues: CASSLVAGTRDHEQFF. The gene calls are TRBV7-9 and TRBJ2-1; 8 bases fit TRBD2. The trim removed 1 base at V and 8 bases at J, leaving 10 bases unmatched. This CDR3 has 16 amino acids. CDR1 and CDR2 (germline): SEHNR, FQNEAQ (reference sequence).

This clone was detected only once. This chain joins TRBV2 and TRBJ1-2; D possibly corresponds to TRBD1 (6 bases). The germline V and J ends were trimmed by 6 bases and 5 bases, with 16 bases remaining between them. Germline V gene lookup returns CDR1 SNHLY and CDR2 FYNNEI. This CDR3 has 14 amino acids. The CDR3 nucleotides are TGTGCCAGCAGAAAAGAGGGGCAGGGGTATGGCTACACCTTC. Translated: CASRKEGQGYGYTF.

The chain has TRBV5-1 and TRBJ2-7; the D gene is possibly TRBD1 (6 bases). The V gene lost 1 base and the J gene lost 2 bases, with 10 bases spanning the gap. The CDR3 loop spans 14 amino acids. CDR1 is SGHRS and CDR2 is YFSETQ in the germline V gene. The CDR3 coding sequence is TGCGCCAGCAGCTTGCCAGGACAGACCTACGAGCAGTACTTC. Translating it yields CASSLPGQTYEQYF. Together with reference TRBV5-1 and TRBJ2-7, the CDR3 gives the full variable domain: KAGVTQTPRYLIKTRGQQVTLSCSPISGHRSVSWYQQTPGQGLQFLFEYFSETQRNKGNFPGRFSGRQFSNSRSEMNVSTLELGDSALYLCASSLPGQTYEQYFGPGTRLTVT.

This clone was counted only a few times. The chain couples TRBV4-1 to TRBJ2-7; D is unresolved. Looked up from germline, CDR1 is MGHRA and CDR2 is YSYEKL. Deletions cut 0 bases from V and 6 bases from J, with 6 bases between. This CDR3 has 12 amino acids. CDR3 DNA sequence: TGCGCCAGCAGCCAAGATGAGGCCGAGCAGTACTTC. Amino acids: CASSQDEAEQYF.

V gene TRBV15 combines with J gene TRBJ1-6; 8 bases are shared with TRBD1. Unmatched junction bases numbered 5, after V lost 4 bases and J lost 9 bases. Germline CDR1 reads LNHNV; CDR2 reads YYDKDF (reference sequence). This CDR3 spans 14 amino acids. As DNA, the CDR3 is TGTGCCACCAGCAACGGACAGGGCAGTTCACCCCTCCACTTT. Amino acid sequence: CATSNGQGSSPLHF.

The chain carries TRBV9 and TRBJ1-2; TRBD1 is a possible D gene (5 bases). CDR1 is SGDLS, CDR2 YYNGEE, per germline. The CDR3 sequence is 17 residues long. Trimming removed 4 bases from V and 3 bases from J, with 22 bases in between. DNA for the CDR3: TGTGCCAGCAGCCAAACCGATACAGGCTCCACCGACTATGGCTACACCTTC. It is translated as CASSQTDTGSTDYGYTF.

CDR3 residues: CASSRWTGGYEQYF. The CDR3 nucleotides are TGTGCCAGCAGCCGGTGGACAGGGGGCTACGAGCAGTACTTC. V usage is TRBV14 and J usage is TRBJ2-7; 10 bases align to TRBD1. Germline values: CDR1 SGHDN, CDR2 FVKESK. V dropped 4 bases and J dropped 3; count of bases not matched to a gene: 3. The CDR3 contains 14 residues.

The rearrangement joins TRBV2 to TRBJ2-1; 9 nucleotides align to TRBD2. Germline CDR1 reads SNHLY; CDR2 reads FYNNEI. The CDR3 sequence is 15 residues long. Trimming at V came to 4 bases and at J to 8 bases, leaving 9 bases not matched to a gene. The CDR3 protein is CASSVPGLASDEQFF. The CDR3 coding sequence is TGTGCCAGCAGTGTACCGGGACTAGCCTCTGATGAGCAGTTCTTC.

This chain uses TRBV6-5 with TRBJ2-7; weak D call: TRBD2 (6 bases). The CDR3 extends over 14 amino acids. Per germline, CDR1 MNHEY and CDR2 SVGAGI. The V gene lost 5 bases and the J gene lost 2 bases, with 13 bases spanning the gap. The CDR3 sequence is CASSTPGLTYEQYF. The CDR3 DNA reads as TGTGCCAGCAGTACCCCGGGACTTACCTACGAGCAGTACTTC.

The genes are TRBV29-1 and TRBJ2-2; D is unclear. V lost 5 bases and J lost 1, with 5 bases in between. Germline CDR1 and CDR2: SQVTM and ANQGSEA. The CDR3 extends over 12 amino acids. The CDR3: CSVRQNTGELFF. As DNA, the CDR3 is TGCAGCGTTCGACAGAACACCGGGGAGCTGTTTTTT.

This chain uses TRBV4-1 with TRBJ1-1, with TRBD1 matching over 7 bases. The junction had 4 bases not matched to a gene; V was cut back by 0 bases and J by 0 bases. The V gene's germline CDR1 is MGHRA and CDR2 YSYEKL. The length of the CDR3 is 16 residues. The CDR3 reads CASSQETGWVNTEAFF. Here the CDR3 DNA reads TGCGCCAGCAGCCAAGAGACAGGGTGGGTGAACACTGAAGCTTTCTTT.

The chain joins TRBV14 to TRBJ1-2, with D possibly being TRBD1 (6 bases). CDR1 SGHDN and CDR2 FVKESK come from the germline V gene. This CDR3 is built from 15 residues. The germline V and J ends were trimmed by 1 base and 7 bases, with 16 bases remaining between them. The chain's CDR3 is CASSQGPGDHRGYTF. The CDR3 coding sequence is TGTGCCAGCAGCCAAGGTCCAGGGGATCATCGTGGCTACACCTTC.

The rearrangement joins TRBV6-5 to TRBJ2-7, with D perhaps TRBD2 (5 bases). The V gene's germline CDR1 is MNHEY and CDR2 SVGAGI. The ends were cut back, 2 bases at V and 3 bases at J, with 14 bases in the middle. The CDR3 spans 15 residues. In DNA form, the CDR3 reads TGTGCCAGCAGTTACACCAAAGGACTTCACTACGAGCAGTACTTC. Protein sequence: CASSYTKGLHYEQYF.

The V and J genes are TRBV28 and TRBJ1-1, with 7 bases lining up with TRBD1. The junction had 10 bases not matched to a gene; V was cut back by 5 bases and J by 10 bases. Germline V gene sequence: CDR1 MDHEN, CDR2 SYDVKM. This CDR3 contains 13 residues. CDR3 loop: CASSTNTGVGAFF. The CDR3, as DNA: TGTGCCAGCAGTACTAACACAGGGGTAGGAGCTTTCTTT. Using reference TRBV28 and TRBJ1-1 for the parts outside the CDR3, the full variable domain is DVKVTQSSRYLVKRTGEKVFLECVQDMDHENMFWYRQDPGLGLRLIYFSYDVKMKEKGDIPEGYSVSREKKERFSLILESASTNQTSMYLCASSTNTGVGAFFGQGTRLTVV.

V is TRBV4-1 and J is TRBJ2-5, with 7 positions matching TRBD2. Looked up from germline, CDR1 is MGHRA and CDR2 is YSYEKL. V lost 2 bases to trimming and J lost 3 bases; unmatched junction nucleotides: 3. The CDR3 spans 14 residues. The CDR3 sequence: CASSQLAGEETQYF. The DNA of the CDR3 is TGCGCCAGCAGCCAATTGGCGGGAGAAGAGACCCAGTACTTC.

This chain connects TRBV6-1 to TRBJ1-2; D is unclear. Trimming took 0 bases from V and 5 from J, leaving 13 bases between them. The length of the CDR3 is 15 residues. Germline V CDR1 and CDR2: MNHNS, SASEGT. CDR3 bases: TGTGCCAGCAGTGAAGCATTTCCTATGCGGTATGGCTACACCTTC. Protein sequence: CASSEAFPMRYGYTF.

The V gene is TRBV3-1 (or the pseudogene TRBV3-2), the J gene TRBJ1-2; the D gene is possibly TRBD1 (5 bases). The CDR3 spans 16 residues. The germline V and J ends were trimmed by 1 base and 8 bases, with 20 bases remaining between them. Germline-derived CDR1 and CDR2 are LGHDT and YNNKEL (reference sequence). CDR3 coding DNA: TGTGCCAGCAGCCAAGTCACAGGCTCTTTCCCCAAGGGCTACACCTTC. It encodes CASSQVTGSFPKGYTF.

The chain combines TRBV2 with TRBJ1-6; D perhaps matches TRBD1 (6 bases). Germline V CDR1 and CDR2: SNHLY, FYNNEI. Trimming left V 9 bases short and J 10 bases short, with 13 bases between. The CDR3 loop spans 12 amino acids. The CDR3 protein is CARSQGLSPLHF. The CDR3 DNA is TGTGCCAGGTCCCAGGGGCTGTCACCCCTCCACTTT.

This chain links TRBV4-1 with TRBJ2-7; D call uncertain. Trimming removed 3 bases from V and 3 bases from J, with 6 bases in between. This CDR3 has 12 residues. Germline V gives CDR1 MGHRA, CDR2 YSYEKL. CDR3: CASSHTDYEQYF. In DNA form, the CDR3 reads TGCGCCAGCAGCCATACTGACTACGAGCAGTACTTC.

The chain uses TRBV4-1 and TRBJ2-3; D possibly corresponds to TRBD1 (6 bases). CDR3 size: 17 residues. The V gene lost 4 bases and the J gene lost 1 base, with 18 bases spanning the gap. Germline-derived CDR1 and CDR2 are MGHRA and YSYEKL. The CDR3 DNA sequence: TGCGCCAGCAGCCCACTAGTTTCCGGGACACGCACAGATACGCAGTATTTT. Its protein is CASSPLVSGTRTDTQYF.

This clone was seen a single time. The rearrangement uses TRBV3-1 (or the pseudogene TRBV3-2) and TRBJ2-2; TRBD2 might be the D (6 bases). The CDR3 sequence is 18 residues long. V was cut by 1 base and J by 4 bases, with 19 bases left in between. In germline, CDR1 is LGHDT, CDR2 YNNKEL (reference sequence). The CDR3 spells CASSQAPMGGWGTGELFF. The CDR3 region has the DNA TGTGCCAGCAGCCAAGCTCCCATGGGGGGTTGGGGCACCGGGGAGCTGTTTTTT.

The chain couples TRBV12-3 or TRBV12-4 to TRBJ1-1; D call uncertain. This CDR3 has 13 residues. V dropped 3 bases and J dropped 4 bases, with 9 bases sitting between them. CDR3 region: CASSLGGGTEAFF. The CDR3 DNA is TGTGCCAGCAGTTTGGGAGGCGGCACTGAAGCTTTCTTT.

V usage is TRBV7-9 and J usage is TRBJ1-1; 11 positions match TRBD1. The CDR3 is 12 amino acids. Germline CDR1 is SEHNR and CDR2 is FQNEAQ (reference sequence). Trimming removed 5 bases from V and 11 bases from J; junction bases left unmatched: 4. The chain's CDR3 is CASSQDRGQAFF. In DNA form, the CDR3 reads TGTGCCAGCAGCCAGGACAGGGGGCAGGCTTTCTTT.

This chain connects TRBV6-5 to TRBJ2-7, with 9 bases matching TRBD2. V dropped 7 bases and J dropped 2; count of bases not matched to a gene: 9. The CDR3 is 15 residues long. CDR1 and CDR2 from the germline V gene are MNHEY and SVGAGI. The CDR3 DNA reads as TGTGCCAGCAAAACTAGTAGCGGGGGAACCTACGAGCAGTACTTC. It codes for CASKTSSGGTYEQYF.

This clone was found a few times. The V and J genes are TRBV30 and TRBJ1-3; D ambiguous. There are 12 residues in the CDR3. Deletions cut 6 bases from V and 4 bases from J, with 10 bases between. Germline V CDR1 and CDR2: GTSNPN, SVGIG (reference sequence). CDR3 in amino acids: CACARPGNTIYF. CDR3 in DNA: TGTGCCTGCGCGAGGCCCGGAAACACCATATATTTT.

The rearrangement links TRBV27 to TRBJ1-1; D remains unclear. Trimming cost V 6 bases and J 4 bases, with 12 bases left between them. Looked up from germline, CDR1 is MNHEY and CDR2 is SMNVEV (reference sequence). The length of the CDR3 is 13 residues. The CDR3 sequence is CASSRLEGTEAFF. The CDR3, as DNA: TGTGCCAGCAGCAGACTGGAGGGCACTGAAGCTTTCTTT.

The gene calls are TRBV9 and TRBJ1-1; possible D gene TRBD1, 6 bases. This CDR3 spans 15 amino acids. The germline V gene has CDR1 SGDLS and CDR2 YYNGEE. V was cut by 2 bases and J by 0 bases, with 11 bases left in between. The CDR3 DNA reads as TGTGCCAGCAGCGTGACAGGTGCCATGAACACTGAAGCTTTCTTT. Translation: CASSVTGAMNTEAFF.

The V call is TRBV6-6, the J call TRBJ2-2, with a tentative D call TRBD2 (6 bases). The CDR3 consists of 14 residues. The germline V and J ends were trimmed by 6 bases and 2 bases, with 10 bases remaining between them. Germline CDR1 reads MNHNY; CDR2 reads SVGAGI (reference sequence). Here the CDR3 reads CASREGYNTGELFF. The CDR3 DNA reads as TGTGCCAGCAGGGAGGGATACAACACCGGGGAGCTGTTTTTT.

The V and J genes are TRBV5-1 and TRBJ1-1; D is uncertain. Trimming shortened V by 4 bases and J by 5 bases, and 15 bases separated the two germline ends. CDR1 and CDR2 (germline): SGHRS, YFSETQ. This CDR3 has 14 residues. The CDR3 loop is CASSQTSRETEAFF. As DNA, the CDR3 is TGCGCCAGCAGCCAGACAAGTCGGGAGACTGAAGCTTTCTTT.

This clone showed up just once. V is TRBV5-6 and J is TRBJ1-3; possibly TRBD1 for D (6 bases). V was shortened by 4 bases and J by 0 bases, with 17 bases between the two germline ends. This CDR3 is built from 17 residues. CDR1 is SGHDT and CDR2 is YYEEEE in the germline V gene. The CDR3 sequence: CASSAPNTGISGNTIYF. Written as DNA, the CDR3 is TGTGCCAGCAGCGCACCCAATACAGGGATCTCTGGAAACACCATATATTTT.

The rearrangement joins TRBV15 to TRBJ1-2; TRBD1 agrees at 9 bases. Germline V gene lookup returns CDR1 LNHNV and CDR2 YYDKDF (reference sequence). The CDR3 has 19 amino acids. V gave up 1 base and J gave up 4 bases; unmatched junction bases: 16. The CDR3 loop is CATSRGPGQGPLEGYGYTF. The CDR3 DNA reads as TGTGCCACCAGCAGAGGACCGGGACAGGGCCCTTTAGAAGGCTATGGCTACACCTTC.